The T cell receptor (beta chain) under discussion was sequenced for a study of blood T cell repertoires in COVID-19. Study at large: COVID-19 samples, acute and convalescent, were from the United States, Italy and Spain.

Here immunoSEQ multiplex PCR was the method, and the copy in TCRdb shows in-frame clones only, minus some. The sample consists of hundreds of thousands of clones, 65% to 90% of them appearing once. This clonotype was sampled from a human donor in a cohort sampled during active COVID-19. The sequencing input was peripheral blood.

For the CDR3, the DNA is TGTGCCAGCAGTCCGACAGGGCAGCTGCCCCAGCATTTT. This encodes CASSPTGQLPQHF. The J gene is TRBJ1-5, the V gene TRBV6-5, with TRBD1 matching over 7 bases. The V gene end was trimmed by 5 bases and the J gene end by 9 bases; junction bases not matched to a gene: 7. The CDR3 consists of 13 residues. CDR1 MNHEY and CDR2 SVGAGI come from the germline V gene.